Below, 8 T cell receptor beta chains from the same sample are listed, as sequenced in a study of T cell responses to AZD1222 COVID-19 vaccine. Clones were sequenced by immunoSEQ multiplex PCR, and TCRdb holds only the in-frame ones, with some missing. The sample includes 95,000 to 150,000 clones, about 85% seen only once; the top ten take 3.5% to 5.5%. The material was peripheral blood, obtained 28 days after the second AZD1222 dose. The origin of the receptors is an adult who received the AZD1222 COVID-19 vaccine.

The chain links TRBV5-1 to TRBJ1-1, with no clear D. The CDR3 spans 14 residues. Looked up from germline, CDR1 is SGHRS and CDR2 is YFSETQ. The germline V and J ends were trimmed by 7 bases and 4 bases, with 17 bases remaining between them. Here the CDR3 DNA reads TGCGCCAGCGGCGAAGGACGGGGAGGCACTGAAGCTTTCTTT. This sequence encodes CASGEGRGGTEAFF.

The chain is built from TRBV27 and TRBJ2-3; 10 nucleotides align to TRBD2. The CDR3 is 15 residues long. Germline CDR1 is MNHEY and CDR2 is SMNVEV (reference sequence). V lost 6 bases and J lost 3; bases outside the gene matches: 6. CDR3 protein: CASSPTSGRTDTQYF. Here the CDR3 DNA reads TGTGCCAGCAGCCCGACTAGCGGGCGAACAGATACGCAGTATTTT.

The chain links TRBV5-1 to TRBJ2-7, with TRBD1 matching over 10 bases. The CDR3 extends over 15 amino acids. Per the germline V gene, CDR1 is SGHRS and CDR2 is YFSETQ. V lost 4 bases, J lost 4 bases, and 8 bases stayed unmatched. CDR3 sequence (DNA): TGCGCCAGCAGCACCCCGACAGGGGGCGGATACGAGCAGTACTTC. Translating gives CASSTPTGGGYEQYF.

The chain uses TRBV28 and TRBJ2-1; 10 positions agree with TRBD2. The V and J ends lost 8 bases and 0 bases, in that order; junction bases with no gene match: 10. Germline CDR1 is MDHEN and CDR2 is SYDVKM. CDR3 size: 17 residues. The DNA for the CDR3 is TGTGCCAGCCTGGGGCTAGCGGGGGCCAGCTCCTACAATGAGCAGTTCTTC. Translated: CASLGLAGASSYNEQFF. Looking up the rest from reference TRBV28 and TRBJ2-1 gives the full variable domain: DVKVTQSSRYLVKRTGEKVFLECVQDMDHENMFWYRQDPGLGLRLIYFSYDVKMKEKGDIPEGYSVSREKKERFSLILESASTNQTSMYLCASLGLAGASSYNEQFFGPGTRLTVL.

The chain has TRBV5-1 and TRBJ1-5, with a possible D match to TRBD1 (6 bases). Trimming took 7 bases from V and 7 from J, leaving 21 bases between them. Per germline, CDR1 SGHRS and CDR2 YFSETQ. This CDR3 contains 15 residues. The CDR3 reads CASSPLAGGAQPQHF. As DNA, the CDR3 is TGCGCCAGCTCCCCATTGGCGGGGGGCGCCCAGCCCCAGCATTTT.

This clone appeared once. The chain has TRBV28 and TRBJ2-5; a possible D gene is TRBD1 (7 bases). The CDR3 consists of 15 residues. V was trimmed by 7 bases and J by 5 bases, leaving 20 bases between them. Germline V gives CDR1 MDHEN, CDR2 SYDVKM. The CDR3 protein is CASTPGGRKVETQYF. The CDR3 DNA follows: TGTGCCAGCACCCCAGGGGGGCGGAAGGTGGAGACCCAGTACTTC.

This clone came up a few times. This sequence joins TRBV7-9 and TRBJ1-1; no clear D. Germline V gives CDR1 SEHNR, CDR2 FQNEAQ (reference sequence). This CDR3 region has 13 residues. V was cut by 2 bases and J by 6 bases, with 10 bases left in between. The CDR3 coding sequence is TGTGCCAGCAGCTTATTGGGCGATGCTGAAGCTTTCTTT. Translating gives CASSLLGDAEAFF.

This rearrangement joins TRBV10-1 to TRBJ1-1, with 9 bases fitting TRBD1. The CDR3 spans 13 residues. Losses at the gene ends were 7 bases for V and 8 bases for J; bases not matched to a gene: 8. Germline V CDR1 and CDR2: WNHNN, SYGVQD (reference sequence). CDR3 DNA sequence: TGCGCCAGCAACAGGGGGCTAGGCGCCGAAGCTTTCTTT. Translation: CASNRGLGAEAFF.